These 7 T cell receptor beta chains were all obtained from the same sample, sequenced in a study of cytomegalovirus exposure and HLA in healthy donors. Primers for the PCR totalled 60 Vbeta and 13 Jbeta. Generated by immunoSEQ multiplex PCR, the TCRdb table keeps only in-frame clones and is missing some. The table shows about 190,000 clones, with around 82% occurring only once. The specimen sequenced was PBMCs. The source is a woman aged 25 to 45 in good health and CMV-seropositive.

The CDR3 DNA reads as TGCGCCAGCAGCCCCGGAAGGAACAGTCTTCCCGGCTACACCTTC. It codes for CASSPGRNSLPGYTF. The genes are TRBV4-1 and TRBJ1-2, with unresolved D. This CDR3 has 15 residues. Trimming left V 4 bases short and J 8 bases short, with 20 bases between. Germline values: CDR1 MGHRA, CDR2 YSYEKL.

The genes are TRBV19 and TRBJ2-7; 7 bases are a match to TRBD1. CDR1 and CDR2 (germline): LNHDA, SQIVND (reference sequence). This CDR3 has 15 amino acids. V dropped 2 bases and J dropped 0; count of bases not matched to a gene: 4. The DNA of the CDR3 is TGTGCCAGTAGTATACAACAGGGGAGCTCCTACGAGCAGTACTTC. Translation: CASSIQQGSSYEQYF. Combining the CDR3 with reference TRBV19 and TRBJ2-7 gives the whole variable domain DGGITQSPKYLFRKEGQNVTLSCEQNLNHDAMYWYRQDPGQGLRLIYYSQIVNDFQKGDIAEGYSVSREKKESFPLTVTSAQKNPTAFYLCASSIQQGSSYEQYFGPGTRLTVT.

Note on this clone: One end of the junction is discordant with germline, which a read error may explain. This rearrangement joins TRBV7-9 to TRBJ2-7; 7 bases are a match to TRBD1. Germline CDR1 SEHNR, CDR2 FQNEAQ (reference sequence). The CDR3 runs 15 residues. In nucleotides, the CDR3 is TGTTCCAGCAGCTTAGAGCTGGGGGCAGGGGGCGAGCAGTACTTC. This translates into CSSSLELGAGGEQYF.

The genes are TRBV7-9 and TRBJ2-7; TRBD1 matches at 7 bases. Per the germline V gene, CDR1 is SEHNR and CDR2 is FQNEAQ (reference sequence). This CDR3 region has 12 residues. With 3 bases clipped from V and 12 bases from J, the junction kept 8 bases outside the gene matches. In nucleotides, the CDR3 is TGTGCCAGCAGCTTGAATGGACAGGCGCGGTACTTC. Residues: CASSLNGQARYF.

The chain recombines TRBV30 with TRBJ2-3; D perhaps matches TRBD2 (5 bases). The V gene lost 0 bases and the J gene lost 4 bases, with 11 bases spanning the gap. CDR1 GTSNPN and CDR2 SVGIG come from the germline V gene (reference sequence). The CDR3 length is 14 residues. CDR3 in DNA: TGTGCCTGGAGTGTAATGAGGGTAGCAGATACGCAGTATTTT. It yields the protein CAWSVMRVADTQYF.

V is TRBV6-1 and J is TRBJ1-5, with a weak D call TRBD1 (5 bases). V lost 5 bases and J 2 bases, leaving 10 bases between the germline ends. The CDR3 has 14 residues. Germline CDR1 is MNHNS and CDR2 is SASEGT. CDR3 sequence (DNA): TGTGCCAGCAGTACGGTACAGGGCAATCAGCCCCAGCATTTT. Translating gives CASSTVQGNQPQHF.

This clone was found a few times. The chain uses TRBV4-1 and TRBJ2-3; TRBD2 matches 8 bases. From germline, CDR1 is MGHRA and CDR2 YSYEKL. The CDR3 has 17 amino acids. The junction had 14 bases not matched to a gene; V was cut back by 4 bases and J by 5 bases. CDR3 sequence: CASSLSRLRGGEDTQYF. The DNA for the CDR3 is TGCGCCAGCAGCCTCTCTAGACTTCGGGGGGGAGAAGATACGCAGTATTTT.